Listed below are T cell receptor beta chains from one sample, sequenced in a study of control samples from healthy donors and cancer patients. The method was immunoSEQ multiplex PCR; TCRdb's version includes in-frame clones alone and lacks a portion of them. This table holds 40,000 to 55,000 clones, roughly 92% found once. Sequences were obtained from PBMCs. These TCRs come from a woman in her 50s with head and neck cancer. Each CDR3 is given with its conserved first and last residue. Fields, in order: J gene, V gene, D gene, clone size, CDR3 protein, CDR3 DNA. The D gene is left open where the match is weak. Rows give clone size only sometimes, using once, few, many, or a class for an expanded clone.

>TRBJ1-3|TRBV5-8|TRBD1|.
CASSRGGQGFVVGSTIYF
TGTGCCAGCAGTAGAGGGGGACAGGGGTTCGTCGTCGGGTCCACCATATATTTT
>TRBJ2-2|TRBV5-1|.|.
CASSLGAPGELFF
TGCGCCAGCAGCTTGGGGGCCCCCGGGGAGCTGTTTTTT
>TRBJ1-2|TRBV28|.|.
CASSLVQVEHYGYTF
TGTGCCAGCAGCCTAGTACAGGTGGAACACTATGGCTACACCTTC
>TRBJ2-7|TRBV28|TRBD1|.
CASSPQGVVSYEQYF
TGTGCCAGCAGTCCCCAGGGGGTGGTCTCCTACGAGCAGTACTTC
>TRBJ2-1|TRBV10-3|TRBD2|.
CATRGSGGISYNEQFF
TGTGCCACCCGGGGTAGCGGGGGGATCTCCTACAATGAGCAGTTCTTC
>TRBJ1-5|TRBV28|.|.
CASAPEGLLNQPQHF
TGTGCCAGCGCTCCGGAGGGCCTACTCAATCAGCCCCAGCATTTT
>TRBJ2-7|TRBV6-5|.|.
CASSSPAYEQYF
TGTGCCAGCAGTAGCCCAGCCTACGAGCAGTACTTC
>TRBJ1-1|TRBV5-4|.|.
CASSLLGGGGTEAFF
TGTGCCAGCAGCTTGTTAGGGGGAGGAGGCACTGAAGCTTTCTTT
>TRBJ1-4|TRBV28|TRBD1|.
CASSLPGQGRMGDEKLFF
TGTGCCAGCAGTTTACCGGGACAGGGGAGGATGGGGGATGAAAAACTGTTTTTT
>TRBJ1-1|TRBV12-3/TRBV12-4|.|.
CASRTQGDTEAFF
TGTGCCAGCAGGACCCAAGGGGACACTGAAGCTTTCTTT
>TRBJ2-7|TRBV6-1|.|.
CASSETPLAGREQYF
TGTGCCAGCAGTGAAACACCCCTGGCAGGGAGAGAGCAGTACTTC
>TRBJ2-4|TRBV5-8|TRBD2|.
CASSMFSGGAGKNIQYF
TGTGCCAGCAGTATGTTTAGCGGGGGGGCCGGCAAAAACATTCAGTACTTC
>TRBJ2-1|TRBV19|TRBD2|.
CASSIGLAGVTYNEQFF
TGTGCCAGTAGTATAGGACTAGCGGGAGTAACCTACAATGAGCAGTTCTTC
>TRBJ2-7|TRBV20-1|.|.
CSASRRQGGYEQYF
TGCAGTGCTAGTCGGAGACAGGGAGGTTACGAGCAGTACTTC
>TRBJ1-5|TRBV5-8|.|.
CASMKVGGRSNQPQHF
TGTGCCAGCATGAAGGTCGGAGGGCGAAGCAATCAGCCCCAGCATTTT
>TRBJ2-3|TRBV27|.|.
CASSLGQRFTDTQYF
TGTGCCAGCAGTTTAGGTCAGCGGTTCACAGATACGCAGTATTTT
>TRBJ1-2|TRBV28|.|.
CASSFRRGGYTF
TGTGCCAGCAGTTTTCGGCGTGGTGGCTACACCTTC
>TRBJ2-2|TRBV7-9|.|.
CASSPRLAGPTGELFF
TGTGCCAGCAGCCCCCGACTCGCGGGACCCACCGGGGAGCTGTTTTTT
>TRBJ2-5|TRBV5-1|.|once
CASSLARGVETQYF
TGCGCCAGCAGCTTGGCAAGGGGAGTGGAGACCCAGTACTTC
>TRBJ1-1|TRBV9|TRBD1|.
CASSPRTGLQAFF
TGTGCCAGCAGCCCCCGGACAGGGCTGCAAGCTTTCTTT
>TRBJ1-4|TRBV4-3|.|.
CASSRGGIEKLFF
TGCGCCAGCAGCCGAGGAGGGATCGAGAAACTGTTTTTT
>TRBJ2-2|TRBV18|.|once
CASSPEGTTALNTGELFF
TGTGCCAGCTCACCCGAAGGTACGACAGCCTTGAACACCGGGGAGCTGTTTTTT
>TRBJ1-4|TRBV29-1|.|.
CSVEDPTVDATNEKLFF
TGCAGCGTTGAAGATCCAACAGTGGATGCAACTAATGAAAAACTGTTTTTT
>TRBJ1-6|TRBV5-1|.|.
CASSLNLPGAPLHF
TGCGCCAGCAGCTTGAACCTACCTGGGGCACCCCTCCACTTT
>TRBJ2-7|TRBV7-9|TRBD2|.
CASSSGTSAYYEQYF
TGTGCCAGCAGCTCAGGGACTAGCGCCTACTACGAGCAGTACTTC
>TRBJ1-2|TRBV27|TRBD1|once
CASSLTGGYGYTF
TGTGCCAGCAGTTTAACAGGGGGATATGGCTACACCTTC
>TRBJ2-5|TRBV10-3|.|.
CAISEGQGLETQYF
TGTGCCATCAGTGAAGGGCAGGGCTTAGAGACCCAGTACTTC
>TRBJ2-3|TRBV29-1|TRBD1|.
CSAGTGPADTQYF
TGCAGCGCCGGGACAGGGCCCGCAGATACGCAGTATTTT
>TRBJ1-3|TRBV24-1|.|.
CATSDLGRSSGNTIYF
TGTGCCACCAGTGATCTGGGACGGTCCTCTGGAAACACCATATATTTT
>TRBJ1-6|TRBV28|TRBD1|.
CASRPGQGGNSPLHF
TGTGCCAGCAGGCCCGGACAGGGGGGGAATTCACCCCTCCACTTT
>TRBJ1-6|TRBV5-1|.|.
CASSLGPLNSPLHF
TGCGCCAGCAGCTTAGGCCCGTTGAATTCACCCCTCCACTTT
>TRBJ1-2|TRBV12-3/TRBV12-4|.|.
CASSLSRDGYTF
TGTGCCAGCAGTTTAAGCAGGGATGGCTACACCTTC
>TRBJ1-3|TRBV15|.|.
CATSVQGPGNTIYF
TGTGCCACCAGTGTACAGGGCCCGGGAAACACCATATATTTT
>TRBJ1-1|TRBV7-2|.|.
CASSLAGNTEAFF
TGTGCCAGCAGCTTAGCAGGGAACACTGAAGCTTTCTTT